The 20 T cell receptor beta chains below come from one sample, sequenced in a study of T cells after yellow fever vaccination. TCRdb recomputed calls from the 5' RACE reads with MiXCR, one row per CDR3 protein. The sample shows 300,000 or so distinct CDR3 sequences, 13% of them seen only once. This sample comprised CD4+ T cells sorted from PBMCs, obtained 45 days after the yellow fever booster vaccination. Receptors originate from a man aged 25-45 years who received the YFV17D yellow fever vaccine.

The chain recombines TRBV9 with TRBJ2-5; 7 bases are a match to TRBD2. The CDR3 sequence is 16 residues long. Germline CDR1 and CDR2: SGDLS and YYNGEE. The V and J ends lost 0 bases and 5 bases, in that order; junction bases with no gene match: 10. The DNA of the CDR3 is TGTGCCAGCAGCGTAGCTACCGGGGGAGGGCAGGAGACCCAGTACTTC. Encoded protein: CASSVATGGGQETQYF.

CDR3: CASSWGFRGDTQYF. For the CDR3, the DNA is TGTGCCAGCAGTTGGGGGTTTCGGGGGGATACGCAGTATTTT. The rearrangement uses TRBV12-3 or TRBV12-4 and TRBJ2-3; the D gene is possibly TRBD2 (6 bases). This CDR3 has 14 amino acids. Trimming removed 4 bases at V and 6 bases at J, with 14 bases between.

This clonotype was observed a handful of times. This chain links TRBV25-1 with TRBJ2-3; 8 nucleotides match TRBD2. The germline gives CDR1 MGHDK, CDR2 SYGVNS. Trimming removed 5 bases from V and 4 bases from J; junction bases left unmatched: 5. This CDR3 has 14 residues. CDR3 coding DNA: TGTGCCAGCAGTCAAGGACTAGCCCCAGATACGCAGTATTTT. Protein: CASSQGLAPDTQYF. Full variable domain (remainder filled in from reference TRBV25-1 and TRBJ2-3): EADIYQTPRYLVIGTGKKITLECSQTMGHDKMYWYQQDPGMELHLIHYSYGVNSTEKGDLSSESTVSRIRTEHFPLTLESARPSHTSQYLCASSQGLAPDTQYFGPGTRLTVL.

V is TRBV20-1 and J is TRBJ2-3, with D perhaps given as TRBD1 or TRBD2 (5 bases each). The V end was cut by 5 bases, the J end by 2 bases, with 14 bases between. The germline V gene encodes CDR1 DFQATT and CDR2 SNEGSKA (reference sequence). The CDR3 loop spans 14 amino acids. CDR3 in DNA: TGCAGTGCTGTCCCGGGACCAAACACAGATACGCAGTATTTT. Its translation is CSAVPGPNTDTQYF.

This clonotype was seen a few times. This chain uses TRBV28 with TRBJ2-1, with 12 bases matching TRBD2. The CDR3 has 16 amino acids. CDR1 is MDHEN, CDR2 SYDVKM, per germline. J was trimmed by 7 bases and V by 6 bases; bases with no gene match: 10. The CDR3 DNA sequence: TGTGCCAGCAGGAAAAAGACTAGCGGGAGTGGAAATGAGCAGTTCTTC. Its protein is CASRKKTSGSGNEQFF.

This chain uses TRBV28 with TRBJ2-6, with 8 bases aligning to TRBD1. Germline CDR1 reads MDHEN; CDR2 reads SYDVKM. This CDR3 contains 15 residues. The V and J ends lost 5 bases and 3 bases, in that order; junction bases with no gene match: 3. CDR3 region: CASSPDRVGANVLTF. DNA of the CDR3: TGTGCCAGCAGTCCGGACAGGGTTGGGGCCAACGTCCTGACTTTC.

There are a few counts of this clonotype. The gene calls are TRBV6-2 or TRBV6-3 and TRBJ1-2; no firm D call. CDR3 length: 12 residues. Trimming took off 7 bases at V and 4 bases at J, with 10 bases between the two ends. Germline CDR1 is MNHEY and CDR2 is SVGEGT. CDR3 protein: CASIGIGYGYTF. The CDR3 coding sequence is TGTGCCAGCATCGGCATCGGCTATGGCTACACCTTC.

This clonotype was found a few times. The J gene is TRBJ2-5, the V gene TRBV5-1, with D possibly TRBD2 on 6 matching bases. Germline assignment: CDR1 SGHRS and CDR2 YFSETQ. The ends were cut back, 1 base at V and 2 bases at J, with 12 bases in the middle. The CDR3 contains 15 residues. Here the CDR3 reads CASSLSGTFQETQYF. The DNA for the CDR3 is TGCGCCAGCAGCTTGTCCGGGACTTTTCAAGAGACCCAGTACTTC.

This clonotype was detected a few times. The chain recombines TRBV4-2 with TRBJ2-1, with D possibly matching TRBD2 (6 bases). The CDR3 consists of 17 residues. Looked up from germline, CDR1 is LGHNA and CDR2 is YNFKEQ. With 2 bases removed from V and 4 bases from J, the gap between germline ends came to 18 bases. The CDR3 sequence is CASSQFNGRDIYNEQFF. In nucleotides, the CDR3 is TGTGCCAGCAGCCAATTCAACGGGAGAGACATTTACAATGAGCAGTTCTTC.

This clonotype was seen only a few times. The CDR3, as DNA: TGCAGCGTTGTCCCAGATACGCAGTATTTT. Amino acids: CSVVPDTQYF. V usage is TRBV29-1 and J usage is TRBJ2-3; D remains ambiguous. CDR1 is SQVTM and CDR2 is ANQGSEA in the germline V gene. The CDR3 consists of 10 residues. V lost 4 bases and J 4 bases, leaving 3 bases between the germline ends.

The chain has TRBV9 and TRBJ2-5; either TRBD1 or TRBD2 may fit D (5 bases each). Germline CDR1 is SGDLS and CDR2 is YYNGEE. CDR3 size: 15 residues. V lost 4 bases to trimming and J lost 3 bases, with 16 bases between them. Here the CDR3 DNA reads TGTGCCAGCAGCTTACCGGGACGTCCAGAAGAGACCCAGTACTTC. This gives the protein CASSLPGRPEETQYF.

In this sample, this clonotype turned up a few times. One end of the junction is discordant with germline, which a read error may explain. V and J are TRBV3-1 and TRBJ1-5; D remains unclear. The CDR3 is 13 amino acids. Germline CDR1 is LGHDT and CDR2 is YNNKEL (reference sequence). In DNA, the CDR3 is TGTGCCAGCAGCCAAGATTGGGAAAGCCCGACGGATTTT. Translating gives CASSQDWESPTDF.

This clonotype was recorded at least ten times. The chain links TRBV29-1 to TRBJ2-3; 8 bases align to TRBD2. This CDR3 comprises 15 residues. The V segment lost 7 bases and the J segment 6 bases; nucleotides outside the gene matches: 15. Germline V CDR1 and CDR2: SQVTM, ANQGSEA. DNA for the CDR3: TGCAGCGCTACGGGCCATAGCGGGACGTTTGATACGCAGTATTTT. Its translation: CSATGHSGTFDTQYF.

Notes on this clonotype: A much larger clone lies a single base off, so this may be a read error. The final CDR3 position lacks the conserved phenylalanine or tryptophan, pointing to a likely read error. This chain connects TRBV7-9 to TRBJ2-7, with D possibly matching TRBD1 (6 bases). Trimming stripped 4 bases from V and 4 bases from J, with 8 bases between. Germline V gene sequence: CDR1 SEHNR, CDR2 FQNEAQ (reference sequence). This CDR3 is 12 amino acids long. The CDR3: CASSSRGYEQYL. CDR3 coding DNA: TGTGCCAGCAGCTCCAGGGGTTACGAGCAGTACTTA.

This rearrangement joins TRBV30 to TRBJ2-3; D call uncertain. The CDR3 runs 14 residues. The germline V and J ends were trimmed by 3 bases and 4 bases, with 14 bases remaining between them. Germline V gene lookup returns CDR1 GTSNPN and CDR2 SVGIG (reference sequence). CDR3 DNA sequence: TGTGCCTGGAGCTGGGCTAGGGATGCAGATACGCAGTATTTT. Encoded protein: CAWSWARDADTQYF.

The rearrangement uses TRBV5-1 and TRBJ2-7; D not resolved. Trimming removed 0 bases at V and 7 bases at J, with 11 bases between. Per the germline V gene, CDR1 is SGHRS and CDR2 is YFSETQ. CDR3 length: 13 amino acids. The CDR3 spells CASSLEWAGEQYF. CDR3 DNA sequence: TGCGCCAGCAGCTTGGAGTGGGCTGGTGAGCAGTACTTC.

This clonotype was observed a handful of times. V usage is TRBV7-9 and J usage is TRBJ2-7; D unclear. This CDR3 region has 13 residues. V lost 6 bases and J 3 bases, leaving 12 bases between the germline ends. The germline V gene has CDR1 SEHNR and CDR2 FQNEAQ (reference sequence). CDR3 DNA sequence: TGTGCCAGCAGTTTTGGACGGATCTACGAGCAGTACTTC. Amino acids: CASSFGRIYEQYF.

This clonotype came up a few times. The chain carries TRBV3-1 and TRBJ2-5; D ambiguous. Trimming pared 0 bases from V and 9 bases from J, leaving 14 bases between. Germline V lookup: CDR1 LGHDT, CDR2 YNNKEL (reference sequence). CDR3 length: 14 amino acids. The CDR3 DNA follows: TGTGCCAGCAGCCAAGACCTCCCCGCCTCTTCCCAGTACTTC. Translated, it gives CASSQDLPASSQYF.

This clonotype has only a few counts. The V gene is TRBV20-1, the J gene TRBJ2-5; TRBD1 is a possible D gene (6 bases). V was cut by 5 bases and J by 5 bases, with 18 bases left in between. The CDR3 contains 14 residues. CDR1 is DFQATT, CDR2 SNEGSKA, per germline (reference sequence). CDR3 in DNA: TGCAGTGCTCTTTCAGGGGTAGCTATGGAGACCCAGTACTTC. It yields the protein CSALSGVAMETQYF.

The chain combines TRBV20-1 with TRBJ2-5, with D possibly TRBD2 on 5 matching bases. V gave up 0 bases and J gave up 0 bases, with 11 bases separating them. CDR3 size: 15 residues. The V gene's germline CDR1 is DFQATT and CDR2 SNEGSKA (reference sequence). In DNA form, the CDR3 reads TGCAGTGCTAGAGATTCTGGAGGCAACCAAGAGACCCAGTACTTC. Its translation is CSARDSGGNQETQYF.